This TCR beta chain originates from a study of blood T cell repertoires in COVID-19. Study summary: Donors in the United States, Italy and Spain gave samples during acute or convalescent COVID-19. The analysed material was cDNA or gDNA that came from T cells, B-cell-depleted T cells, or PBMCs.

Per the original methods: Reference gene primer amplification gave nucleated cell count estimates. Generated by immunoSEQ multiplex PCR, the TCRdb table keeps only in-frame clones and is missing some. That table is the source of V, J and clone size, and D and trimming were worked out from the DNA. This table has about 210,000 clones, around 83% appearing once. V lost 6 bases and J 0 bases, leaving 9 bases between the germline ends. This CDR3 region has 14 residues. Germline CDR1 MNHEY, CDR2 SMNVEV (reference sequence). The origin of this receptor is a man between 45 and 60 years old with active or convalescent COVID-19. Sequencing input: peripheral blood. The chain has TRBV27 and TRBJ1-5; unclear D gene. CDR3 in DNA: TGTGCCAGCAGGCAGTTTTTTAGCAATCAGCCCCAGCATTTT. Its protein is CASRQFFSNQPQHF.